The 25 T cell receptor beta chains reported below all come from one sample, sequenced in a study of shared T cell receptors in the human thymus. The method was immunoSEQ multiplex PCR; TCRdb's version includes in-frame clones alone and lacks a portion of them. The top ten clones hold approximately 0.02% of a sample with about 380,000 clones, more than 85% of them seen once. Input material: thymocytes. The receptors derive from a human donor.

The chain carries TRBV7-6 and TRBJ2-1; no clear D. The germline V gene has CDR1 SGHVS and CDR2 FNYEAQ. The CDR3 spans 17 residues. The V and J ends lost 1 base and 0 bases respectively, with 13 bases between them. The CDR3 DNA reads as TGTGCCAGCAGCTTAGTTGGTAAAACTTTCTCCTACAATGAGCAGTTCTTC. Protein: CASSLVGKTFSYNEQFF. The whole variable domain, remainder taken from reference TRBV7-6 and TRBJ2-1, is GAGVSQSPRYKVTKRGQDVALRCDPISGHVSLYWYRQALGQGPEFLTYFNYEAQQDKSGLPNDRFSAERPEGSISTLTIQRTEQRDSAMYRCASSLVGKTFSYNEQFFGPGTRLTVL.

The J gene is TRBJ2-5, the V gene TRBV30; D possibly corresponds to TRBD2 (6 bases). This CDR3 has 15 residues. Trimming cost V 0 bases and J 5 bases, with 16 bases left between them. The germline V gene encodes CDR1 GTSNPN and CDR2 SVGIG (reference sequence). CDR3 protein: CAWSVVPGLQETQYF. The CDR3 DNA follows: TGTGCCTGGAGTGTAGTCCCGGGACTTCAGGAGACCCAGTACTTC. The complete variable domain, with remaining parts taken from reference TRBV30 and TRBJ2-5, reads SQTIHQWPATLVQPVGSPLSLECTVEGTSNPNLYWYRQAAGRGLQLLFYSVGIGQISSEVPQNLSASRPQDRQFILSSKKLLLSDSGFYLCAWSVVPGLQETQYFGPGTRLLVL.

The CDR3 sequence is CASSLPRDRFGITYEQYF. The CDR3 DNA reads TGTGCCAGCAGCTTACCCCGGGACAGGTTCGGGATTACCTACGAGCAGTACTTC. V gene TRBV7-9 combines with J gene TRBJ2-7; 8 bases line up with TRBD1. The CDR3 consists of 18 residues. The V segment lost 2 bases and the J segment 2 bases; nucleotides outside the gene matches: 14. From germline, CDR1 is SEHNR and CDR2 FQNEAQ (reference sequence). Filled out from reference TRBV7-9 and TRBJ2-7, the complete variable domain reads DTGVSQNPRHKITKRGQNVTFRCDPISEHNRLYWYRQTLGQGPEFLTYFQNEAQLEKSRLLSDRFSAERPKGSFSTLEIQRTEQGDSAMYLCASSLPRDRFGITYEQYFGPGTRLTVT.

This clone turned up a few times. The rearrangement joins TRBV19 to TRBJ1-5; D gene uncertain. The V end was cut by 6 bases, the J end by 3 bases, with 12 bases between. Germline CDR1 is LNHDA and CDR2 is SQIVND (reference sequence). The CDR3 spans 14 residues. DNA for the CDR3: TGTGCCAGTAGCCCCGGATCATACAATCAGCCCCAGCATTTT. This codes for CASSPGSYNQPQHF. Using reference TRBV19 and TRBJ1-5 for the parts outside the CDR3, the full variable domain is DGGITQSPKYLFRKEGQNVTLSCEQNLNHDAMYWYRQDPGQGLRLIYYSQIVNDFQKGDIAEGYSVSREKKESFPLTVTSAQKNPTAFYLCASSPGSYNQPQHFGDGTRLSIL.

This chain joins TRBV28 and TRBJ1-1, with TRBD1 matching 12 bases. The CDR3 totals 17 residues. Trimming removed 1 base from V and 11 bases from J; junction bases left unmatched: 14. Germline V lookup: CDR1 MDHEN, CDR2 SYDVKM. The CDR3 protein is CASSLSGQGAQCGRAFF. CDR3 DNA: TGTGCCAGCAGTTTATCGGGACAGGGGGCCCAATGTGGGCGGGCTTTCTTT.

The J gene is TRBJ2-7, the V gene TRBV7-3; D gene uncertain. This CDR3 spans 16 amino acids. The ends were cut back, 2 bases at V and 5 bases at J, with 19 bases in the middle. Per germline, CDR1 SGHTA and CDR2 FQGTGA. CDR3 loop: CASSLEHSSMGNEQYF. For the CDR3, the DNA is TGTGCCAGCAGCTTAGAACACTCTTCCATGGGAAACGAGCAGTACTTC.

The V and J genes are TRBV9 and TRBJ2-7, with D uncertain. CDR1 is SGDLS, CDR2 YYNGEE, per germline. Trimming shortened V by 4 bases and J by 0 bases, and 11 bases separated the two germline ends. This CDR3 has 14 amino acids. DNA of the CDR3: TGTGCCAGCAGCATCGGGTCGAGCTCCTACGAGCAGTACTTC. As protein: CASSIGSSSYEQYF.

V usage is TRBV27 and J usage is TRBJ1-6, with D possibly being TRBD1 (5 bases). V was shortened by 8 bases and J by 0 bases, with 20 bases between the two germline ends. CDR3 length: 18 residues. The germline V gene encodes CDR1 MNHEY and CDR2 SMNVEV (reference sequence). The CDR3 coding sequence is TGTGCCAGCTGCTCCGGGACGGACCTTAGCTCCTATAATTCACCCCTCCACTTT. Protein sequence: CASCSGTDLSSYNSPLHF.

The chain carries TRBV19 and TRBJ1-5; no firm D call. This CDR3 contains 14 residues. The V gene's germline CDR1 is LNHDA and CDR2 SQIVND (reference sequence). V gave up 9 bases and J gave up 2 bases, with 14 bases separating them. This CDR3 reads CASRLALGNQPQHF. The CDR3 bases are TGTGCCAGCCGCCTGGCGTTGGGCAATCAGCCCCAGCATTTT.

The chain employs TRBV5-6 and TRBJ1-1, with 7 nucleotides matching TRBD1. CDR3 size: 16 residues. With 4 bases clipped from V and 3 bases from J, the junction kept 12 bases outside the gene matches. From germline, CDR1 is SGHDT and CDR2 YYEEEE. CDR3 DNA: TGTGCCAGCAGCCCGTCTCAGGCAGGGGGGGACACTGAAGCTTTCTTT. Translating gives CASSPSQAGGDTEAFF.

The rearrangement links TRBV7-9 to TRBJ2-3, with 14 bases lining up with TRBD2. The germline gives CDR1 SEHNR, CDR2 FQNEAQ (reference sequence). CDR3 length equals 17 residues. The V and J ends lost 0 bases and 2 bases, in that order; junction bases with no gene match: 1. In DNA form, the CDR3 reads TGTGCCAGCAGCTTAGCGGGACTAGCGGGGGCCACAGATACGCAGTATTTT. Protein sequence: CASSLAGLAGATDTQYF.

The CDR3, as DNA: TGTGCCAGCAGTTGTAGTTGGGAGCAGTTCTTC. This translates into CASSCSWEQFF. The chain joins TRBV28 to TRBJ2-1; the D is unclear. The CDR3 is 11 amino acids. Trimming pared 4 bases from V and 10 bases from J, leaving 8 bases between. Germline-derived CDR1 and CDR2 are MDHEN and SYDVKM.

The J gene is TRBJ2-7, the V gene TRBV27; TRBD2 might be the D (6 bases). The CDR3 consists of 14 residues. CDR1 and CDR2 from the germline V gene are MNHEY and SMNVEV (reference sequence). V was cut by 4 bases and J by 1 base, with 11 bases left in between. CDR3: CASSSPAGSYEQYF. The CDR3, as DNA: TGTGCCAGCAGTTCCCCCGCGGGGTCCTACGAGCAGTACTTC.

The CDR3 DNA reads TGTGCCAGCCGCAGGGTTTATGGCTACACCTTC. Translated: CASRRVYGYTF. V gene TRBV4-2 combines with J gene TRBJ1-2, with D tentatively TRBD1 (5 bases). CDR1 is LGHNA and CDR2 is YNFKEQ in the germline V gene. V lost 8 bases, J lost 5 bases, and 9 bases lay in between. The CDR3 spans 11 residues.

The V and J genes are TRBV27 and TRBJ1-2; 7 bases map to TRBD1. From germline, CDR1 is MNHEY and CDR2 SMNVEV (reference sequence). This CDR3 region has 14 residues. Losses at the gene ends were 3 bases for V and 8 bases for J; bases not matched to a gene: 9. The CDR3 sequence: CASSFLGQAGGYTF. DNA for the CDR3: TGTGCCAGCAGTTTTCTCGGACAGGCGGGGGGCTACACCTTC.

The gene calls are TRBV12-5 and TRBJ2-5; D possibly uses TRBD1 or TRBD2 (5 bases each). Trimming pared 9 bases from V and 9 bases from J, leaving 17 bases between. CDR1 is LGHNT, CDR2 FRNRAP, per germline. This CDR3 has 12 residues. This CDR3 reads CARVRGPQAQYF. Here the CDR3 DNA reads TGTGCTAGGGTAAGGGGACCTCAGGCCCAGTACTTC.

The gene calls are TRBV6-4 and TRBJ2-1; the D gene is possibly TRBD2 (5 bases). The CDR3 sequence is 16 residues long. V lost 0 bases and J lost 1, with 10 bases in between. Germline CDR1 reads MRHNA; CDR2 reads SNTAGT. Here the CDR3 DNA reads TGTGCCAGCAGTGACTCTCAGCGGCCATCCTACAATGAGCAGTTCTTC. It encodes CASSDSQRPSYNEQFF.

The V gene is TRBV27, the J gene TRBJ2-7; 7 nucleotides align to TRBD1. Germline V CDR1 and CDR2: MNHEY, SMNVEV (reference sequence). This CDR3 has 14 residues. J was trimmed by 2 bases and V by 6 bases; bases with no gene match: 7. CDR3 sequence reads: CASRPIGTAYEQYF. As DNA, the CDR3 is TGTGCCAGCAGGCCCATAGGGACAGCCTACGAGCAGTACTTC.

V is TRBV14 and J is TRBJ2-7, with 10 positions matching TRBD2. Trimming at V came to 2 bases and at J to 2 bases, leaving 3 bases not matched to a gene. The CDR3 extends over 15 amino acids. The V gene's germline CDR1 is SGHDN and CDR2 FVKESK. CDR3 sequence (DNA): TGTGCCAGCAGCCAAAAGGGACTAGCGACCTACGAGCAGTACTTC. Residues: CASSQKGLATYEQYF.

The chain couples TRBV28 to TRBJ2-1, with 9 bases that match TRBD1. V gave up 8 bases and J gave up 8 bases; unmatched junction bases: 19. CDR3 length equals 17 residues. CDR1 and CDR2 from the germline V gene are MDHEN and SYDVKM. This chain's CDR3 is CASPSGMDRGEADEQFF. CDR3 nucleotide sequence: TGTGCCAGCCCGTCCGGGATGGACAGGGGAGAGGCGGATGAGCAGTTCTTC.

This chain joins TRBV7-9 and TRBJ2-5, with 7 bases fitting TRBD1. TRBJ2-7 matches the DNA end more closely, so the J call is doubtful. The CDR3 is made up of 16 amino acids. CDR1 is SEHNR and CDR2 is FQNEAQ in the germline V gene (reference sequence). CDR3 in amino acids: CASSIGTAWTQHEQYF. The CDR3 nucleotides read TGTGCCAGCAGCATCGGGACAGCCTGGACGCAACACGAGCAGTACTTC.

This chain connects TRBV2 to TRBJ2-3, with 7 positions matching TRBD2. The CDR3 covers 14 residues. CDR1 and CDR2 (germline): SNHLY, FYNNEI. Here the CDR3 DNA reads TGTGCAGCGAGGGGTAGCGGGAGCACAGATACGCAGTATTTT. Its translation is CAARGSGSTDTQYF.

The genes are TRBV6-1 and TRBJ1-1; tentatively, D is TRBD1 (5 bases). Germline V gene lookup returns CDR1 MNHNS and CDR2 SASEGT. Trimming took 0 bases from V and 4 from J, leaving 15 bases between them. CDR3 length: 16 residues. The CDR3 protein is CASSEAGGRSGTEAFF. The DNA of the CDR3 is TGTGCCAGCAGTGAAGCCGGGGGGAGGTCCGGCACTGAAGCTTTCTTT.

The V gene is TRBV9, the J gene TRBJ2-7; D uncertain. This CDR3 is built from 13 residues. V gave up 7 bases and J gave up 0 bases, with 11 bases separating them. Germline V gene data show CDR1 as SGDLS and CDR2 as YYNGEE. CDR3: CASASPTSYEQYF. In DNA form, the CDR3 reads TGTGCCAGCGCTAGTCCTACCTCCTACGAGCAGTACTTC.

The V gene is TRBV19, the J gene TRBJ2-1; maybe TRBD2 (5 bases). Per the germline V gene, CDR1 is LNHDA and CDR2 is SQIVND (reference sequence). The V end was cut by 6 bases, the J end by 6 bases, with 24 bases between. CDR3 length: 17 residues. DNA for the CDR3: TGTGCCAGTAGCCCTATTGGCGGACCCAGTGGGAGCAATGAGCAGTTCTTC. Residues: CASSPIGGPSGSNEQFF.